These 17 T cell receptor beta chains share one sample of origin, sequenced in a study of immune characterization of retroperitoneal liposarcoma (dated by TCRdb to between 2017 and 2020). Library method: PCR. Sequencing instrument: NextSeq 500. The public sequencing data were trimmed at Q25 with fastp and processed into clonotypes with MiXCR by TCRdb, which kept only in-frame beta chains. Every entry covers one CDR3 protein and lists the most common genes and DNA from its rows. The sample contains about 10,000 distinct CDR3 sequences, around a quarter of them found a single time. 8.5% to 9% of the sample lies in the top ten. Sequencing was done on a sample of tumor tissue. The receptor source for this set is a female donor with retroperitoneal liposarcoma.

This clonotype was seen only a few times. The gene calls are TRBV11-2 and TRBJ2-3, with 12 bases identical to TRBD2. The J call is uncertain, as TRBJ2-7 better fits the DNA end. The CDR3 consists of 16 residues. Looked up from germline, CDR1 is SGHAT and CDR2 is FQNNGV. This CDR3 is CASSAFPSGGADEQYF. For the CDR3, the DNA is TGTGCCAGCAGCGCATTCCCTAGCGGGGGGGCCGATGAGCAGTACTTC.

This sequence joins TRBV7-6 and TRBJ2-1; 8 nucleotides align to TRBD2. The assigned J gene may be wrong: the sequence end matches TRBJ2-5 better. In germline, CDR1 is SGHVS, CDR2 FNYEAQ. The CDR3 consists of 15 residues. The chain's CDR3 is CASSLDGGAGETQYF. The CDR3 DNA is TGTGCCAGCAGCTTAGACGGGGGGGCGGGGGAGACCCAGTACTTC.

The chain joins TRBV5-3 to TRBJ2-3, with 8 bases fitting TRBD1. The better agreement between TRBJ2-1 and the DNA end casts doubt on the J call. TRBV5-3 is sorted into the ORF group, with uncertain function. This CDR3 region has 13 residues. CDR3 coding DNA: TGTGCCAGCAGCACAGGACAGGGAGAGACCCAGTTCTTC. As protein: CASSTGQGETQFF.

This clonotype was picked up many times. V is TRBV6-1 and J is TRBJ2-1; 7 positions match TRBD2. The germline V gene encodes CDR1 MNHNS and CDR2 SASEGT. The CDR3 is made up of 16 amino acids. Trimming took 3 bases from V and 0 from J; bases not matched to a gene: 5. CDR3 sequence reads: CASSEPSSGSYNEQFF. The CDR3 nucleotides are TGTGCCAGCAGTGAGCCATCTAGCGGCTCCTACAATGAGCAGTTCTTC.

The genes are TRBV5-4 and TRBJ2-1; 7 positions agree with TRBD1. The J call may not be correct, given that the DNA end is closer to TRBJ2-7. The CDR3 has 16 residues. CDR1 and CDR2 from the germline V gene are SGHNT and YYREEE (reference sequence). Written as DNA, the CDR3 is TGTGCCAGCAGCTTGCGGACAGGACCTGATTACAATGAGCAGTACTTC. This translates into CASSLRTGPDYNEQYF.

This clonotype is judged medium-sized (0.01 to 0.1%). V and J are TRBV6-1 and TRBJ2-1, with 7 bases identical to TRBD2. The end of the DNA fits TRBJ2-7 better, so the J call may be wrong. This CDR3 is 13 amino acids long. CDR1 MNHNS and CDR2 SASEGT come from the germline V gene. The CDR3 sequence: CASSAGTIYEQYF. Written as DNA, the CDR3 is TGTGCCAGCAGTGCCGGGACTATTTACGAGCAGTACTTC.

This rearrangement joins TRBV6-6 to TRBJ2-1; TRBD2 matches 11 bases. Germline CDR1 is MNHNY and CDR2 is SVGAGI (reference sequence). Unmatched junction bases numbered 10, after V lost 2 bases and J lost 10 bases. The CDR3 runs 16 residues. The CDR3 spells CASSYGASGRSYEQFF. The CDR3 bases are TGTGCCAGCAGTTACGGTGCTAGCGGGAGGTCCTACGAGCAGTTCTTC.

This clonotype was found a few times. The J gene is TRBJ2-3, the V gene TRBV6-6; D remains unclear. V was trimmed by 4 bases and J by 0 bases, leaving 8 bases between them. The CDR3 is made up of 14 amino acids. Germline assignment: CDR1 MNHNY and CDR2 SVGAGI (reference sequence). The CDR3 bases are TGTGCCAGCAGTTTTGACCGTAGCACAGATACGCAGTATTTT. This codes for CASSFDRSTDTQYF.

This clonotype was found many times. V gene TRBV12-3 or TRBV12-4 combines with J gene TRBJ2-5, with TRBD2 as a possible D gene (6 bases). Matching the DNA end better, TRBJ2-7 makes the J call doubtful. This CDR3 spans 13 amino acids. The chain's CDR3 is CASSPRLDGEQYF. The CDR3 DNA reads TGTGCCAGCAGCCCTCGACTAGATGGCGAGCAGTACTTC.

This chain links TRBV6-7 with TRBJ2-3; TRBD1 aligns across 9 bases. TRBV6-7 belongs to the ORF category, with a function that is uncertain. The CDR3 runs to 15 residues. With 6 bases clipped from V and 0 bases from J, the junction kept 4 bases outside the gene matches. The CDR3 DNA is TGTGCCAGCAGCCTGACAGGGGGGAGCACAGATACGCAGTATTTT. Amino acids: CASSLTGGSTDTQYF.

The chain uses TRBV27 and TRBJ2-2; D is uncertain. Trimming pared 5 bases from V and 0 bases from J, leaving 7 bases between. Germline V gene lookup returns CDR1 MNHEY and CDR2 SMNVEV (reference sequence). The CDR3 consists of 14 residues. The CDR3 protein is CASSLRTNTGELFF. DNA for the CDR3: TGTGCCAGCAGTCTACGGACGAACACCGGGGAGCTGTTTTTT.

Judged by abundance, this clonotype is medium-sized. The chain combines TRBV6-1 with TRBJ2-3, with no clear D. The CDR3 length is 18 residues. Per the germline V gene, CDR1 is MNHNS and CDR2 is SASEGT. V was pared by 1 base and J by 2 bases, with 19 bases between. CDR3 sequence reads: CASSEGSNRRIFTDTQYF. In DNA form, the CDR3 reads TGTGCCAGCAGTGAAGGCTCGAACAGAAGAATTTTCACAGATACGCAGTATTTT.

This rearrangement joins TRBV6-1 to TRBJ2-3; D might be TRBD1 (5 bases). This CDR3 has 13 amino acids. V lost 6 bases, J lost 5 bases, and 12 bases lay in between. Per germline, CDR1 MNHNS and CDR2 SASEGT. CDR3 amino acids: CASRPPGKDTQYF. CDR3 in DNA: TGTGCCAGCAGACCGCCAGGGAAAGATACGCAGTATTTT.

By its share, this clonotype is medium-sized. The V call is TRBV6-1, the J call TRBJ2-5; the D gene is possibly TRBD1 (6 bases). Germline V gene data show CDR1 as MNHNS and CDR2 as SASEGT. Deletions cut 7 bases from V and 3 bases from J, with 12 bases between. This CDR3 has 13 amino acids. CDR3 residues: CASTHRDKETQYF. The CDR3 region has the DNA TGTGCCAGCACTCACCGGGACAAAGAGACCCAGTACTTC.

The chain couples TRBV5-1 to TRBJ1-1; D call uncertain. The CDR3 totals 15 residues. Trimming shortened V by 2 bases and J by 1 base, and 12 bases separated the two germline ends. Germline CDR1 reads SGHRS; CDR2 reads YFSETQ. The CDR3 coding sequence is TGCGCCAGCAGCTTCGGCTTGAGCCAGAACACTGAAGCTTTCTTT. Its protein is CASSFGLSQNTEAFF.

In its sample, this clonotype ranks as medium-sized. The gene calls are TRBV6-1 and TRBJ2-1, with TRBD2 matching over 12 bases. CDR3 length: 17 residues. J lost 13 bases, V lost 5 bases, and 18 bases had no gene match. Germline CDR1 is MNHNS and CDR2 is SASEGT. The CDR3 loop reads CASSRRTGLAGQETQFF. The CDR3 DNA is TGTGCCAGCAGTCGACGTACGGGACTAGCGGGCCAAGAGACCCAGTTCTTC.

The chain employs TRBV12-3 or TRBV12-4 and TRBJ2-5, with 8 nucleotides matching TRBD2. Trimming at V came to 8 bases and at J to 11 bases, leaving 19 bases not matched to a gene. The CDR3 loop spans 15 amino acids. This chain's CDR3 is CASRPPAGGYNEQYF. Written as DNA, the CDR3 is TGTGCCAGCCGACCTCCGGCGGGGGGATACAATGAGCAGTACTTC.